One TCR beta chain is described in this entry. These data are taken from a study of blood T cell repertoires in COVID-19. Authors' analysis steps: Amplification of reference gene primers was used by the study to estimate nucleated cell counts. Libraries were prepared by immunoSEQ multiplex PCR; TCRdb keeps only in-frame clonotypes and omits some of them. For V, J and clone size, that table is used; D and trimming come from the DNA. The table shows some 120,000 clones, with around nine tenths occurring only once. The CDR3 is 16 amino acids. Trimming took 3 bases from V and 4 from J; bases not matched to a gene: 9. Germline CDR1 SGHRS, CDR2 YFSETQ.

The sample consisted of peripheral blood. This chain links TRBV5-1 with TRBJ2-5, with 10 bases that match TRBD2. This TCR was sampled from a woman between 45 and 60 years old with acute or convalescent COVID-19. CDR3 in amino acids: CASSSAGLAGAETQYF. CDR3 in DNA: TGCGCCAGCAGCTCCGCGGGTCTAGCGGGGGCAGAGACCCAGTACTTC.